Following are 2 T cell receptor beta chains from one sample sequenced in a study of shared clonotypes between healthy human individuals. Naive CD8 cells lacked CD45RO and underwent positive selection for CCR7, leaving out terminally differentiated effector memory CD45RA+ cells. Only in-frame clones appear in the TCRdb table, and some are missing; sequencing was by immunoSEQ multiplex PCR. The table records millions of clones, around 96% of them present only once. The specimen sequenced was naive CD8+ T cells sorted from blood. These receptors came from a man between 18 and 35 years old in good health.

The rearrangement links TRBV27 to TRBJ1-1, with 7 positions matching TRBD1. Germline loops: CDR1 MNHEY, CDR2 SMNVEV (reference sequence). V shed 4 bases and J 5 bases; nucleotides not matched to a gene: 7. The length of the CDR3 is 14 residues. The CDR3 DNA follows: TGTGCCAGCAGTTCGACTCCAGGGGGTACTGAAGCTTTCTTT. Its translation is CASSSTPGGTEAFF.

DNA of the CDR3: TGTGCCAGCAGTGAGTTAGCGGGGGGGCCGGGAAACAATGAGCAGTTCTTC. Amino acids: CASSELAGGPGNNEQFF. The chain couples TRBV6-4 to TRBJ2-1; 11 bases are a match to TRBD2. This CDR3 region has 17 residues. Per the germline V gene, CDR1 is MRHNA and CDR2 is SNTAGT. Trimming cost V 3 bases and J 5 bases; bases outside gene matches: 9.